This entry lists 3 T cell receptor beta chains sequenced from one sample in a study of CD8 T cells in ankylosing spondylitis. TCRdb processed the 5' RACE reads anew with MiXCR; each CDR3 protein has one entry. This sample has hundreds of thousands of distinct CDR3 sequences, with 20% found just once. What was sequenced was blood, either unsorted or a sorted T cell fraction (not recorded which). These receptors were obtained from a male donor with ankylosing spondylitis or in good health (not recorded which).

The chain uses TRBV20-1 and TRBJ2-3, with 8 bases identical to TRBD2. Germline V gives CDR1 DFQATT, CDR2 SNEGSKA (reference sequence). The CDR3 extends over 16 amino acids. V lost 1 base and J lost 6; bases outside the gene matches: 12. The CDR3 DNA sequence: TGCAGTGCTAGAGGGTGGGACGGGACTAGGGGGGATACGCAGTATTTT. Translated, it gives CSARGWDGTRGDTQYF.

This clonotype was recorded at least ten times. Here the CDR3 reads CASSDLSDSGELFF. The CDR3 DNA sequence: TGTGCCAGCAGTGACCTTTCCGACAGCGGGGAGCTGTTTTTT. The genes are TRBV6-4 and TRBJ2-2; a weak D match, TRBD1 (5 bases). The germline gives CDR1 MRHNA, CDR2 SNTAGT. The germline V and J ends were trimmed by 2 bases and 7 bases, with 11 bases remaining between them. This CDR3 spans 14 amino acids.

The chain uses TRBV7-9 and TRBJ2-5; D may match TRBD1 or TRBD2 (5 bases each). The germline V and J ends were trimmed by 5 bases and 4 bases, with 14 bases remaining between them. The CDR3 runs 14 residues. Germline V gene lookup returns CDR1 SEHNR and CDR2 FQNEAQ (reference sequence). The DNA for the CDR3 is TGTGCCAGCAGCCCAGGACGGGGACGAGAGACCCAGTACTTC. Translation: CASSPGRGRETQYF. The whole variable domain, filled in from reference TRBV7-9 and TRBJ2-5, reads DTGVSQNPRHKITKRGQNVTFRCDPISEHNRLYWYRQTLGQGPEFLTYFQNEAQLEKSRLLSDRFSAERPKGSFSTLEIQRTEQGDSAMYLCASSPGRGRETQYFGPGTRLLVL.